These 18 T cell receptor beta chains were sequenced from one sample in a study of regulatory T cells in long-lasting Graves disease. Time point: newly diagnosed GD, antithyroid drugs for less than 3 months. PBMCs were the source of the RNA used for TCR sequencing. Building of the TCR beta libraries involved iRepertoire HTBI primers and Arm-PCR of CDR3 regions. TCRdb re-analysed the multiplex PCR reads in MiXCR, keeping a single row per CDR3 protein. The sample contains 300,000 to 400,000 distinct CDR3 sequences, approximately 15% of which appear only once. This sample also belongs to another study, concerning T cells in Graves' hyperthyroidism and ophthalmopathy.

Sequenced here: peripheral blood mononuclear cells (PBMCs), sampled at new diagnosis, from a patient treated with antithyroid drugs. The receptors come from a man in his forties with Graves disease.

In this sample, this clonotype turned up many times. The chain couples TRBV20-1 to TRBJ2-7, with 12 bases that match TRBD2. CDR3 length: 18 amino acids. The V segment lost 3 bases and the J segment 2 bases; nucleotides outside the gene matches: 14. Germline CDR1 and CDR2: DFQATT and SNEGSKA (reference sequence). DNA for the CDR3: TGCAGTGCTAGCGGGACGACTAGCGGGGGTGCCGATACCTACGAGCAGTACTTC. It is translated as CSASGTTSGGADTYEQYF.

This clonotype was observed at least ten times. The chain carries TRBV7-8 and TRBJ2-2; D remains ambiguous. CDR3 size: 15 residues. Trimming left V 7 bases short and J 10 bases short, with 22 bases between. Germline CDR1 and CDR2: SGHVS and FQNEAQ. CDR3 nucleotide sequence: TGTGCCAGCACTCACGGACCAACGCAAACCATGGAGCTGTTTTTT. The encoded protein is CASTHGPTQTMELFF.

CDR3 in amino acids: CASSPKYAGNAGELFF. The CDR3 DNA reads TGTGCCAGCTCACCAAAGTACGCGGGTAACGCCGGGGAGCTGTTTTTT. V and J are TRBV18 and TRBJ2-2; the D gene is possibly TRBD2 (5 bases). This CDR3 spans 16 amino acids. CDR1 and CDR2 from the germline V gene are KGHSH and LQKENI. Trimming removed 2 bases from V and 6 bases from J, with 16 bases in between.

The chain uses TRBV2 and TRBJ2-1; 8 bases agree with TRBD2. V lost 6 bases and J lost 4; bases outside the gene matches: 8. CDR1 and CDR2 from the germline V gene are SNHLY and FYNNEI. CDR3 length: 15 residues. The CDR3 here is CASSLRTSGYNEQFF. The CDR3 DNA reads as TGTGCCAGCAGCCTGCGTACTAGCGGATACAATGAGCAGTTCTTC.

The chain combines TRBV7-8 with TRBJ1-5; 8 positions match TRBD1. Per the germline V gene, CDR1 is SGHVS and CDR2 is FQNEAQ. V lost 1 base, J lost 7 bases, and 6 bases stayed unmatched. The CDR3 extends over 15 amino acids. CDR3 DNA: TGTGCCAGCAGCTTAGGCACGGGGACAGGACAGCCCCAGCATTTT. Translated, it gives CASSLGTGTGQPQHF.

This clonotype came up many times. V usage is TRBV7-2 and J usage is TRBJ2-5; a weak D match, TRBD1 (6 bases). The CDR3 consists of 14 residues. Trimming removed 5 bases at V and 5 bases at J, with 15 bases between. Germline-derived CDR1 and CDR2 are SGHTA and FQGNSA. CDR3 in DNA: TGTGCCAGCAGCCAACGAGGGGGTGGCGAGACCCAGTACTTC. It yields the protein CASSQRGGGETQYF.

The chain uses TRBV30 and TRBJ1-1; D may be TRBD1 (5 bases). The length of the CDR3 is 13 residues. Germline V gives CDR1 GTSNPN, CDR2 SVGIG (reference sequence). V was pared by 4 bases and J by 0 bases, with 9 bases between. CDR3 in DNA: TGTGCCTGGAAGGCAGGGATGAACACTGAAGCTTTCTTT. Translated: CAWKAGMNTEAFF.

This chain links TRBV20-1 with TRBJ2-2, with D perhaps being TRBD1 or TRBD2 (5 bases each). Germline V CDR1 and CDR2: DFQATT, SNEGSKA (reference sequence). The CDR3 runs 14 residues. With 6 bases removed from V and 2 bases from J, the gap between germline ends came to 13 bases. The CDR3 loop reads CSAQSRGNTGELFF. The CDR3 DNA follows: TGCAGTGCCCAATCGAGGGGAAACACCGGGGAGCTGTTTTTT.

The chain carries TRBV20-1 and TRBJ2-3, with D maybe TRBD1 (6 bases). V dropped 1 base and J dropped 2 bases, with 10 bases sitting between them. The CDR3 runs 14 residues. Looked up from germline, CDR1 is DFQATT and CDR2 is SNEGSKA (reference sequence). CDR3 nucleotides: TGCAGTGCTAGAGGGACAGATAACACAGATACGCAGTATTTT. Translation: CSARGTDNTDTQYF.

This clonotype was seen a handful of times. The V and J genes are TRBV4-2 and TRBJ2-7; D may be TRBD1 (7 bases). CDR3 length: 14 residues. Germline V gene lookup returns CDR1 LGHNA and CDR2 YNFKEQ. The V end was cut by 6 bases, the J end by 1 base, with 13 bases between. The CDR3 loop is CASREGQPSYEQYF. CDR3 sequence (DNA): TGTGCCAGCAGGGAGGGACAGCCTTCCTACGAGCAGTACTTC.

This clonotype was recorded at least ten times. V and J are TRBV2 and TRBJ2-1, with 11 bases lining up with TRBD2. The trim removed 11 bases at V and 6 bases at J, leaving 12 bases unmatched. Per the germline V gene, CDR1 is SNHLY and CDR2 is FYNNEI. CDR3 length: 15 amino acids. Here the CDR3 DNA reads TGTGCCTACCAGACTAGCGGGGTTGTAGGCAATGAGCAGTTCTTC. This sequence encodes CAYQTSGVVGNEQFF.

This chain connects TRBV25-1 to TRBJ2-3; D is possibly TRBD2 (5 bases). Trimming took off 0 bases at V and 0 bases at J, with 10 bases between the two ends. Germline V gene lookup returns CDR1 MGHDK and CDR2 SYGVNS. The CDR3 has 16 residues. The CDR3 nucleotides read TGTGCCAGCAGTGAATATCTCGCGGGCAGCACAGATACGCAGTATTTT. As protein: CASSEYLAGSTDTQYF.

This clonotype was detected only a few times. CDR3 sequence (DNA): TGTGCCAGCAGCGAGTACCGGGACAGAAACACCGGGGAGCTGTTTTTT. Translated: CASSEYRDRNTGELFF. V gene TRBV7-9 combines with J gene TRBJ2-2, with TRBD1 identical over 7 bases. The germline gives CDR1 SEHNR, CDR2 FQNEAQ (reference sequence). V shed 5 bases, J shed 2 bases, and the junction held 8 bases outside the gene matches. The CDR3 length is 16 residues. The full variable domain, completed using reference TRBV7-9 and TRBJ2-2, is DTGVSQNPRHKITKRGQNVTFRCDPISEHNRLYWYRQTLGQGPEFLTYFQNEAQLEKSRLLSDRFSAERPKGSFSTLEIQRTEQGDSAMYLCASSEYRDRNTGELFFGEGSRLTVL.

The chain recombines TRBV6-2 or TRBV6-3 with TRBJ2-1, with TRBD1 matching 9 bases. CDR1 and CDR2 from the germline V gene are MNHEY and SVGEGT. J lost 1 base, V lost 6 bases, and 7 bases had no gene match. The length of the CDR3 is 16 residues. For the CDR3, the DNA is TGTGCCAGCAGCTCCCCGGGACAGGGATCCTACAATGAGCAGTTCTTC. Translation gives CASSSPGQGSYNEQFF.

This clonotype has at least ten counts. The gene calls are TRBV6-5 and TRBJ1-2, with D perhaps matching TRBD1 (6 bases). V was clipped by 4 bases and J by 0 bases, with 9 bases between them. CDR3 length: 14 amino acids. The germline V gene has CDR1 MNHEY and CDR2 SVGAGI. This chain's CDR3 is CASSLGGANYGYTF. The CDR3 DNA reads TGTGCCAGCAGTTTAGGGGGAGCTAACTATGGCTACACCTTC.

The rearrangement links TRBV7-2 to TRBJ2-5; perhaps TRBD1 as D (6 bases). Deletions cut 3 bases from V and 5 bases from J, with 22 bases between. The CDR3 covers 17 residues. Germline V gene lookup returns CDR1 SGHTA and CDR2 FQGNSA. CDR3: CASSFSASGPQGETQYF. CDR3 bases: TGTGCCAGCAGCTTCTCCGCATCGGGACCCCAGGGGGAGACCCAGTACTTC.

This clonotype was seen repeatedly, ten times or more. The chain recombines TRBV20-1 with TRBJ1-4; D not resolved. The CDR3 is 13 residues long. V was clipped by 6 bases and J by 5 bases, with 13 bases between them. Looked up from germline, CDR1 is DFQATT and CDR2 is SNEGSKA (reference sequence). The CDR3 sequence is CSAAGVPNEKLFF. The DNA for the CDR3 is TGCAGTGCCGCCGGGGTACCCAATGAAAAACTGTTTTTT.

This clonotype was seen repeatedly, ten times or more. The chain employs TRBV5-1 and TRBJ2-3; 9 bases are shared with TRBD2. Trimming removed 4 bases from V and 4 bases from J; junction bases left unmatched: 7. From germline, CDR1 is SGHRS and CDR2 YFSETQ. CDR3 length: 15 amino acids. CDR3: CASSAGLAVSDTQYF. CDR3 DNA: TGCGCCAGCAGCGCGGGACTAGCCGTCTCAGATACGCAGTATTTT.